A few counts support the clone carrying this T cell receptor beta chain. The CDR3 contains 18 residues. V trimming: 2 bases; J trimming: 6 bases; junction bases outside the gene matches: 14. Germline CDR1 is SGHVT and CDR2 is SQSDAQ. Sequencing templates came from extracted RNA that was reverse transcribed into cDNA. Data came from immunoSEQ multiplex PCR; TCRdb stores just in-frame clones and leaves some out. The repertoire holds roughly 13,000 clones, 50% to 60% seen once, with 11% in the top ten. Samples from alopecia areata patients were lesional scalp punch biopsies and peripheral blood. This sample stems from a study of CD8+ T cells in alopecia areata. Looking at the study overall: The drug, tofacitinib, lasted 6 to 18 months, followed by 6 months off drug.

The chain couples TRBV7-4 to TRBJ2-1; 9 bases align to TRBD2. The receptor was derived from a human donor with alopecia areata. The sample here was skin, taken at week 0. The CDR3 DNA reads TGTGCCAGCAGCTTAAGCCCAAAGAGCGGGGGGACCTCCAATGAGCAGTTCTTC. Translation gives CASSLSPKSGGTSNEQFF.